Listed below are T cell receptor beta chains from one sample, sequenced in a study of blood T cell repertoires in COVID-19. Only in-frame clones appear in the TCRdb table, and some are missing; sequencing was by immunoSEQ multiplex PCR. The sample shows about 150,000 clones, more than 65% of them seen only once. The material sequenced was peripheral blood. The receptors stem from a woman aged 45-65 years in a cohort sampled during active or convalescent COVID-19. Each CDR3 is given with its conserved first and last residue. The order of the fields is V gene, clone size, J gene, CDR3 protein. The size of a clone is reported for some rows only, either as once, few or many, or as a class for expanded clones.

V: TRBV2
size: once
J: TRBJ1-2
CDR3: CASSPGTDYGYTF

V: TRBV6-5
size: .
J: TRBJ2-3
CDR3: CASSWTSGGGTDTQYF

V: TRBV19
size: .
J: TRBJ1-5
CDR3: CASSDRNQPQHF

V: TRBV10-3
size: .
J: TRBJ2-4
CDR3: CAISADRGKNIQYF

V: TRBV18
size: .
J: TRBJ2-2
CDR3: CASSPLELAGGTNTGELFF

V: TRBV28
size: few
J: TRBJ1-6
CDR3: CASRVQGGGNSPLHF

V: TRBV3-1/TRBV3-2
size: .
J: TRBJ1-3
CDR3: CASSQVSGAGNTIYF

V: TRBV9
size: .
J: TRBJ2-4
CDR3: CASSASGQGKNIQYF

V: TRBV4-3
size: .
J: TRBJ2-2
CDR3: CASSPQGTGNTGELFF

V: TRBV6-6
size: .
J: TRBJ2-1
CDR3: CASSPPGLASSPFF

V: TRBV5-1
size: .
J: TRBJ1-3
CDR3: CASSAGQVSGNTIYF

V: TRBV4-1
size: .
J: TRBJ2-7
CDR3: CASSYINPGLAGGPSYEQYF

V: TRBV7-8
size: .
J: TRBJ2-7
CDR3: CASSKAGGHGYEQYF

V: TRBV11-1
size: .
J: TRBJ2-7
CDR3: CASSFGLRYEQYF

V: TRBV10-3
size: once
J: TRBJ2-3
CDR3: CAISRGGASTDTQYF

V: TRBV18
size: .
J: TRBJ1-2
CDR3: CASSPPLVNYGYTF

V: TRBV19
size: .
J: TRBJ2-7
CDR3: CASSIVVSWTVYEQYF

V: TRBV5-6
size: .
J: TRBJ2-7
CDR3: CASSWRGGASYEQYF

V: TRBV5-1
size: .
J: TRBJ2-2
CDR3: CASSLASGLAGGTNTGELFF

V: TRBV19
size: .
J: TRBJ1-2
CDR3: CASSWGGEGYGYTF

V: TRBV6-4
size: .
J: TRBJ2-3
CDR3: CASSVSSTDTQYF

V: TRBV6-2/TRBV6-3
size: .
J: TRBJ1-5
CDR3: CASSYWRASSNQPQHF

V: TRBV10-1
size: .
J: TRBJ1-1
CDR3: CASSWDKGTEAFF

V: TRBV6-6
size: .
J: TRBJ1-1
CDR3: CASSPGGFGAFF

V: TRBV30
size: .
J: TRBJ1-5
CDR3: CAWSSTGHQPQHF

V: TRBV5-5
size: .
J: TRBJ1-4
CDR3: CASSLGGLSGEKLFF

V: TRBV7-4
size: .
J: TRBJ2-1
CDR3: CASSLARNEQFF

V: TRBV7-3
size: few
J: TRBJ1-2
CDR3: CASSRELGDGYTF

V: TRBV4-1
size: .
J: TRBJ1-1
CDR3: CASSQERGRGAFF

V: TRBV7-2
size: .
J: TRBJ1-2
CDR3: CASSPHPSYGYTF

V: TRBV5-1
size: .
J: TRBJ1-2
CDR3: CASSTGDRNYGYTF

V: TRBV30
size: .
J: TRBJ1-2
CDR3: CAWWKTGKGNYGYTF

V: TRBV10-3
size: few
J: TRBJ1-2
CDR3: CAISDPQGSYGYTF

V: TRBV6-5
size: .
J: TRBJ1-1
CDR3: CASSYREYTEAFF

V: TRBV9
size: .
J: TRBJ2-3
CDR3: CASSVGGGLADTQYF

V: TRBV9
size: once
J: TRBJ2-2
CDR3: CASSVGGGPTGELFF

V: TRBV3-1/TRBV3-2
size: few
J: TRBJ1-2
CDR3: CASSQDPQGARYGYTF

V: TRBV14
size: once
J: TRBJ2-7
CDR3: CASSRQGYEQYF

V: TRBV7-6
size: few
J: TRBJ2-7
CDR3: CASSLGGGEGFYEQYF

V: TRBV19
size: .
J: TRBJ2-3
CDR3: CASSDPGKVSVTQYF

V: TRBV9
size: .
J: TRBJ1-4
CDR3: CASSARQGLANEKLFF

V: TRBV3-1/TRBV3-2
size: .
J: TRBJ1-1
CDR3: CASSQSVNTEAFF

V: TRBV9
size: .
J: TRBJ2-3
CDR3: CASSPTDRLSTDTQYF

V: TRBV10-2
size: .
J: TRBJ2-4
CDR3: CASTNIAGGLKNIQYF

V: TRBV7-2
size: .
J: TRBJ2-3
CDR3: CASRLFGAGGPDTQYF